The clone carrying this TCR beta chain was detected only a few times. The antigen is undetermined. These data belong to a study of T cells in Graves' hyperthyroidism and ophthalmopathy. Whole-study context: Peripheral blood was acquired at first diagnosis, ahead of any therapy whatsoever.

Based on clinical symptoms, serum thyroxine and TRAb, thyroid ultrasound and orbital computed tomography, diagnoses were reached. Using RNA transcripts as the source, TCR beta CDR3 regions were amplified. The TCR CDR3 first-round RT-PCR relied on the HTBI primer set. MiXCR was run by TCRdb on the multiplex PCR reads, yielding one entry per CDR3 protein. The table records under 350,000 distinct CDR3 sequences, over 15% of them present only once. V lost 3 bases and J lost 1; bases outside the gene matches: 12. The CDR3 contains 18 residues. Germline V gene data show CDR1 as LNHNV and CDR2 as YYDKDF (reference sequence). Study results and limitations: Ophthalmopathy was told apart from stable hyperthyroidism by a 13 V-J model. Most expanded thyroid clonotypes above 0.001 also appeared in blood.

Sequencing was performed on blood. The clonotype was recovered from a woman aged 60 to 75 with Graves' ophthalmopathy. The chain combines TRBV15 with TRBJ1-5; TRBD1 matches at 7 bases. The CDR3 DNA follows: TGTGCCACCAGCAGGGGGGAATACAGGGGTAGGAGCAATCAGCCCCAGCATTTT. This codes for CATSRGEYRGRSNQPQHF.